The entry below gives a single T cell receptor beta chain sequence along with its context. The sample comes from a study of PD-L1 blockade in urothelial cancer. About the study: Blood was subjected to analysis at 3 weeks (second dose) and 6 weeks following treatment start.

The trim removed 2 bases at V and 5 bases at J, leaving 12 bases unmatched. The CDR3 spans 16 residues. The germline CDR1 and CDR2 sequences are SGHKS and YYEKEE (reference sequence). Urothelial carcinoma affected the patients, and it was locally advanced or metastatic. TCRdb's table, derived via immunoSEQ multiplex PCR, lists solely in-frame clones and lacks some. The table shows tens of thousands of clones, with almost 85% occurring only once. The sample was PBMCs, taken around atezolizumab (anti-PD-L1) treatment. The chain employs TRBV5-5 and TRBJ1-2; 7 nucleotides align to TRBD1. The source of this sequence is a man in his 70s with urothelial cancer. CDR3 bases: TGTGCCAGCAGCTTACCAGTGGGACAGTTGGTTTATGGCTACACCTTC. Its protein is CASSLPVGQLVYGYTF.